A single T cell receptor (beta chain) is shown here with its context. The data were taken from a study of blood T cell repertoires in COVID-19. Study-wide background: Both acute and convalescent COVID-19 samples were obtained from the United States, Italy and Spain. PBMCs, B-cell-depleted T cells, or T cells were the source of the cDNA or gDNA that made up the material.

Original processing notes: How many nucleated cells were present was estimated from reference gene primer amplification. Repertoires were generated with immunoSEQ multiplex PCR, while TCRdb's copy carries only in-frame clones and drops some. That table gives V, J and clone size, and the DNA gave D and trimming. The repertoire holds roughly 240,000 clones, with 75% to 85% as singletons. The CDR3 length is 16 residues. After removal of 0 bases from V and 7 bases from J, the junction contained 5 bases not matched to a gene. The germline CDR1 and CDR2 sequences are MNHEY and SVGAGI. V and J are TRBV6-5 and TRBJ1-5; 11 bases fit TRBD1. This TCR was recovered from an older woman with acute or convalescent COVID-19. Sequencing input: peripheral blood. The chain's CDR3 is CASSYSRTGGEQPQHF. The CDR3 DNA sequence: TGTGCCAGCAGTTACTCAAGGACAGGGGGCGAACAGCCCCAGCATTTT.